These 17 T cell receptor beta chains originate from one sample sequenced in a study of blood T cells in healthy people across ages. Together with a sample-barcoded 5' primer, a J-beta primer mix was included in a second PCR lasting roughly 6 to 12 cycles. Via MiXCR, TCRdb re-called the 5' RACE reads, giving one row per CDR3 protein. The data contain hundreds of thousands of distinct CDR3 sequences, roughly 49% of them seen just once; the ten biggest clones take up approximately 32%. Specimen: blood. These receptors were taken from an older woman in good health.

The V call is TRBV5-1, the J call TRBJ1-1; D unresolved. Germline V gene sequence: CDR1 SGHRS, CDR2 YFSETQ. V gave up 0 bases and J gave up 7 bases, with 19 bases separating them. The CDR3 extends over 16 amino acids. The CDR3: CASSLALFRSAGEAFF. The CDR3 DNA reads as TGCGCCAGCAGCTTGGCCCTTTTCCGGTCGGCGGGTGAAGCTTTCTTT.

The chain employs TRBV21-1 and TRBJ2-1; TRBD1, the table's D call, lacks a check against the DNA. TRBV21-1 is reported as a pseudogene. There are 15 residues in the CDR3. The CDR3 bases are TGTGCCAGCAGCAAAGCGCCCCGGACAGACAATGAGCAGTTCTTC. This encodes CASSKAPRTDNEQFF.

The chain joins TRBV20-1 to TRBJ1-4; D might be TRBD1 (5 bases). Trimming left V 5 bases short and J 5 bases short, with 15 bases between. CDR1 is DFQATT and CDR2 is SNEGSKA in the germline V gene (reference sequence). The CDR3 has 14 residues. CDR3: CSAFIRGSNEKLFF. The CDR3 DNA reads TGCAGTGCTTTTATAAGGGGATCGAATGAAAAACTGTTTTTT.

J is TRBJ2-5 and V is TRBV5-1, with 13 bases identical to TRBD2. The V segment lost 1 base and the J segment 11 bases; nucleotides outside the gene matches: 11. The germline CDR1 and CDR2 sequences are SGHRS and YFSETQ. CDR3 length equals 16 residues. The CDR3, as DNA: TGCGCCAGCAGCTTGATGGGACTAGCGGGAAACAATGAGCAGTACTTC. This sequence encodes CASSLMGLAGNNEQYF.

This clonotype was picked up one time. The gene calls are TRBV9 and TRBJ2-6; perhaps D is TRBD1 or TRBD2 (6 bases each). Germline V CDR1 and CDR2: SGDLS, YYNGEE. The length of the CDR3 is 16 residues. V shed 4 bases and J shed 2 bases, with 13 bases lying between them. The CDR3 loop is CASSPPRGAGANVLTF. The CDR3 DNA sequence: TGTGCCAGCAGCCCCCCGAGGGGGGCTGGGGCCAACGTCCTGACTTTC.

The CDR3 DNA is TGTGCCAGCAGTTACGCGGGGGTATCCAACTATGGCTACACCTTC. Encoded protein: CASSYAGVSNYGYTF. The chain couples TRBV6-5 to TRBJ1-2; TRBD1 might be the D (5 bases). The CDR3 totals 15 residues. Per the germline V gene, CDR1 is MNHEY and CDR2 is SVGAGI. V shed 2 bases and J shed 2 bases, with 12 bases lying between them.

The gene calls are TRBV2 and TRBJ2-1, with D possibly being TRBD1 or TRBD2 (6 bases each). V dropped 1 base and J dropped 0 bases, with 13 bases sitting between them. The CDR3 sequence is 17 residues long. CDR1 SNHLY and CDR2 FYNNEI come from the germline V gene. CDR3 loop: CASSEGRGSSSYNEQFF. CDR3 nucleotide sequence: TGTGCCAGCAGTGAAGGGAGGGGGAGTAGCTCCTACAATGAGCAGTTCTTC.

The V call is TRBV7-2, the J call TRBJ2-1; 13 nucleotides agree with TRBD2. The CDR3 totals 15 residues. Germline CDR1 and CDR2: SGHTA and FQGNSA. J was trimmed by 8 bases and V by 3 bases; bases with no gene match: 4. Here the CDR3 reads CASSLTSGRMYEQFF. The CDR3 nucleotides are TGTGCCAGCAGCTTGACTAGCGGGAGGATGTATGAGCAGTTCTTC.

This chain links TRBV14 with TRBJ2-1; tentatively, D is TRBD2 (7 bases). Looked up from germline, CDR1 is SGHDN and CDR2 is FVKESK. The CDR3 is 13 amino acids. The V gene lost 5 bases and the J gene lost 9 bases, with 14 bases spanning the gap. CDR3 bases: TGTGCCAGCAGCACAATTAGGGGGGGTGAGCAGTTCTTC. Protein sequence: CASSTIRGGEQFF.

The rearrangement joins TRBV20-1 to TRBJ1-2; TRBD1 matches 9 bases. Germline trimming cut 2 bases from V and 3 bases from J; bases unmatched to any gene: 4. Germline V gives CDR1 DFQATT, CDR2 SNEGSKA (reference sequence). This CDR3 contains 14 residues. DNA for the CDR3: TGCAGTGCTAGATCGACAGGGGGGGACTATGGCTACACCTTC. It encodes CSARSTGGDYGYTF.

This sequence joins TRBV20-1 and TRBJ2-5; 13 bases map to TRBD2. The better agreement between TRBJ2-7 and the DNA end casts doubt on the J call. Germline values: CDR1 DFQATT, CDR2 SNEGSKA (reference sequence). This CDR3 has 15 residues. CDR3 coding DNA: TGCAGTGCTAGAGTCACGGGACTAGCGGGACCCGAGCAGTACTTC. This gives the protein CSARVTGLAGPEQYF.

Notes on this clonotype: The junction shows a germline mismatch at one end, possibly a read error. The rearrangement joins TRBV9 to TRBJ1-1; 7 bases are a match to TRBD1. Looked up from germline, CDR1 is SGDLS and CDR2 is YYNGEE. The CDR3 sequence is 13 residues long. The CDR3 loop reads CASSVRGDTGAFF. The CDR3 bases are TGTGCCAGCAGCGTCAGGGGGGACACTGGAGCTTTCTTT.

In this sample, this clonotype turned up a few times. Here the CDR3 reads CSVVEDSKETQYF. The DNA of the CDR3 is TGCAGCGTTGTAGAGGACAGCAAAGAGACCCAGTACTTC. The chain is built from TRBV29-1 and TRBJ2-5; possible D gene TRBD1, 6 bases. V was trimmed by 4 bases and J by 3 bases, leaving 12 bases between them. There are 13 residues in the CDR3. Germline loops: CDR1 SQVTM, CDR2 ANQGSEA.

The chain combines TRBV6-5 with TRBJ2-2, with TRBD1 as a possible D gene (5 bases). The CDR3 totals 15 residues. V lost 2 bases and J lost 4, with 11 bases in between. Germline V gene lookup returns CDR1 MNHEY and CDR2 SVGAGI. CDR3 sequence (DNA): TGTGCCAGCAGTTACCAACAGGCCACCACCGGGGAGCTGTTTTTT. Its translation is CASSYQQATTGELFF.

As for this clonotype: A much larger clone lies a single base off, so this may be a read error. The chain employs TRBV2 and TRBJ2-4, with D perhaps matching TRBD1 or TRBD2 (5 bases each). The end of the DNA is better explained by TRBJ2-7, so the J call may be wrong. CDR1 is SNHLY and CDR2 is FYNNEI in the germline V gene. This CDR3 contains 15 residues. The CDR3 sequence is CANKEVHGAVNEQYF. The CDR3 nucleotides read TGTGCCAACAAGGAGGTTCACGGGGCTGTAAACGAGCAGTACTTC.

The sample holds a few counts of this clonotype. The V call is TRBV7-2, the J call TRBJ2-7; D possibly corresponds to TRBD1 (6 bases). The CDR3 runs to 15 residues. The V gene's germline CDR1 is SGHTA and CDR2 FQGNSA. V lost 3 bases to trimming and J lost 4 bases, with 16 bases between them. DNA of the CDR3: TGTGCCAGCAGCTTTACGGCAGGGGAATCGTACGAGCAGTACTTC. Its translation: CASSFTAGESYEQYF.

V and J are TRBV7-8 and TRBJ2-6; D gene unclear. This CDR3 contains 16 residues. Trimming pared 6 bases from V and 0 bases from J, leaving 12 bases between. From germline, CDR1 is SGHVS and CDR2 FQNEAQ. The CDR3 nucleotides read TGTGCCAGCAGGGGCCCTAAGAGCTCTGGGGCCAACGTCCTGACTTTC. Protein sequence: CASRGPKSSGANVLTF.